The rows below give T cell receptor beta chains drawn from one sample of a study of shared clonotypes between healthy human individuals. Clones were read by immunoSEQ multiplex PCR, and TCRdb kept only the in-frame ones, dropping some. The data contain a few million clones, roughly 92% of them seen just once; the ten biggest clones take up 0.3% to 0.45%. Source material: naive CD4+ T cells from PBMCs. These receptors were obtained from a man aged 18 to 29 in good health. Some clones in this sample may be carry-over from other donors' samples. Each CDR3 is given without its conserved first and last residue.

V gene: TRBV5-4
CDR3 protein: ASSSVRDSGANVLT

V gene: TRBV6-1
CDR3 protein: ASRRTSGSETQY

V gene: TRBV28
CDR3 protein: ASSQLRGRPSNYGYT

V gene: TRBV9
CDR3 protein: ASSVEGETQY

V gene: TRBV11-1
CDR3 protein: ASSLGLTRHS

V gene: TRBV19
CDR3 protein: ASSIGLGESYNEQF

V gene: TRBV6-6
CDR3 protein: ASSYKGGNTEAF

V gene: TRBV11-2
CDR3 protein: ASSSSGFNQPQH

V gene: TRBV5-1
CDR3 protein: ASSWGGLASHRDEQY

V gene: TRBV29-1
CDR3 protein: SVEVRGLAGNTIY

V gene: TRBV9
CDR3 protein: ASSPRQGSGNTIY

V gene: TRBV4-1
CDR3 protein: VSSWRQGQGTEAF

V gene: TRBV7-8
CDR3 protein: ASTPGRISNTGELF

V gene: TRBV9
CDR3 protein: ASSTTGLAGEQF

V gene: TRBV28
CDR3 protein: ASSLRSGIGPGANVLT

V gene: TRBV5-1
CDR3 protein: ASSLGTAKETQY

V gene: TRBV14
CDR3 protein: ASSQLNRDKAYEQY

V gene: TRBV7-9
CDR3 protein: APGLEAF

V gene: TRBV29-1
CDR3 protein: SGQGTEGTEAF

V gene: TRBV5-1
CDR3 protein: ASSPETSSYNEQF

V gene: TRBV25-1
CDR3 protein: ASSEPGGSYNEQF

V gene: TRBV28
CDR3 protein: ASRSQTGIYEQY

V gene: TRBV9
CDR3 protein: ASSPRGIRGDEQY

V gene: TRBV7-8
CDR3 protein: ASSTRDRGPFEQF

V gene: TRBV18
CDR3 protein: ASSERYSGTGGNEQF

V gene: TRBV7-2
CDR3 protein: ASSPQLAGGFREQF

V gene: TRBV28
CDR3 protein: ASSTGTTDTQY

V gene: TRBV11-2
CDR3 protein: ASSTGTAVSYEQY

V gene: TRBV5-1
CDR3 protein: ASSHRAGEVTEAF

V gene: TRBV4-3
CDR3 protein: ASSQGPAGQTSYEQY

V gene: TRBV5-1
CDR3 protein: ASSLGPESEQF

V gene: TRBV5-1
CDR3 protein: ASKPTGGASYEQY

V gene: TRBV7-2
CDR3 protein: ASSLTAGANTGELF

V gene: TRBV15
CDR3 protein: ATSRAGGQGGYEQY

V gene: TRBV7-2
CDR3 protein: ASSQRGREVDTQY

V gene: TRBV27
CDR3 protein: ASKGSGRAEGEQF

V gene: TRBV28
CDR3 protein: ASLRDRETEAF

V gene: TRBV7-9
CDR3 protein: ASSLEGTGEKLF

V gene: TRBV10-3
CDR3 protein: AISALSSDSYNEQF

V gene: TRBV10-2
CDR3 protein: ASSDKLAGGWEQY

V gene: TRBV9
CDR3 protein: ASSVEGRGGNTIY

V gene: TRBV19
CDR3 protein: ASSLQDGDTEAF

V gene: TRBV5-1
CDR3 protein: ASSFGGKVNEQF